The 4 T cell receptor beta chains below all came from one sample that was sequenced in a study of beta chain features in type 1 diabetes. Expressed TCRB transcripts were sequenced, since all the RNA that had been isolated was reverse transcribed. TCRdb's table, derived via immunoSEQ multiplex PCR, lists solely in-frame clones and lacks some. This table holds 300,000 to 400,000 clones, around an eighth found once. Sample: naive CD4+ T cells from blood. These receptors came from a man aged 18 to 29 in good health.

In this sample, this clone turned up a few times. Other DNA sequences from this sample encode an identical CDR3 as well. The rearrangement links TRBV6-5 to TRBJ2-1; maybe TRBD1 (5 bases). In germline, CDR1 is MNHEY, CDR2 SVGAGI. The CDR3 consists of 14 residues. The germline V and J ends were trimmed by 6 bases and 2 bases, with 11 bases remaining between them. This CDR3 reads CASRRDRAYNEQFF. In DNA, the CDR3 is TGTGCCAGCAGGCGAGACAGAGCCTACAATGAGCAGTTCTTC.

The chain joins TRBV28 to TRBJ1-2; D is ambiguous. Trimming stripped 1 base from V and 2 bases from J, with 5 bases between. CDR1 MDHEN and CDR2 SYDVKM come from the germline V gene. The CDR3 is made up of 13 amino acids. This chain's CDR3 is CASSLSPNYGYTF. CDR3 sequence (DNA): TGTGCCAGCAGTTTATCCCCGAACTATGGCTACACCTTC.

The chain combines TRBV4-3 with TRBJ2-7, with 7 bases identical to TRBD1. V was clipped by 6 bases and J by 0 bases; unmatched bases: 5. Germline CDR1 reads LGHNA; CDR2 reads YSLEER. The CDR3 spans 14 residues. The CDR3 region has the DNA TGCGCCAGCAGGGCTAACAGGGGCTCCTACGAGCAGTACTTC. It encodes CASRANRGSYEQYF.

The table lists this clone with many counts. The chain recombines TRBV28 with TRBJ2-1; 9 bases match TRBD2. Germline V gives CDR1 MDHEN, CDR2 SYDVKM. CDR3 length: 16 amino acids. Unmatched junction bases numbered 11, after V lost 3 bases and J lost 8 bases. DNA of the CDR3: TGTGCCAGCAGTTTCCCCACTAGCGGGCTGGACGATGAGCAGTTCTTC. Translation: CASSFPTSGLDDEQFF.